This T cell receptor (beta chain) was captured in a study of B cell selection in AIRE deficiency. Using immunoSEQ multiplex PCR, the repertoire was profiled, and TCRdb retains in-frame clones only, with some absent. The sample lists fewer than 25,000 clones, around 97% occurring once. About this clone itself: Antigen unknown.

General study results and limits: With only TCRbeta sequenced, about 37% of shared healthy Treg sequences overlapped Tconv.

Conventional CD4 T cells were sorted as CD4+CD127+ cells. J gave up 3 bases and V 3 bases, and 0 bases lay outside the gene matches. CDR3 length: 14 amino acids. Germline V CDR1 and CDR2: SGHNT, YENEEA. This sequence was found in a human donor with AIRE deficiency. The chain joins TRBV11-3 to TRBJ2-2; 8 bases agree with TRBD1. The sequenced sample consisted of conventional CD4+ T cells sorted from PBMCs. This chain's CDR3 is CASSLDRDTGELFF. The CDR3 nucleotides read TGTGCCAGCAGCTTGGACAGGGACACCGGGGAGCTGTTTTTT.